Shown below are 24 T cell receptor beta chains from a single sample sequenced in a study of OX40 agonist ivuxolimab in advanced cancers. TCRdb keeps only in-frame clones here, not all; method: immunoSEQ multiplex PCR. Found here are around 100,000 clones, approximately 94% of them singletons; the top ten hold about 2.1%. The sequences come from CD4+ or CD8+ T cells sorted from blood, collected in a trial of the OX40 agonist ivuxolimab. These receptors were obtained from an adult with an advanced solid tumor such as melanoma, head and neck, liver or kidney cancer.

This chain uses TRBV7-2 with TRBJ2-2; D may match TRBD1 or TRBD2 (5 bases each). The length of the CDR3 is 13 residues. Germline V CDR1 and CDR2: SGHTA, FQGNSA. Trimming left V 6 bases short and J 5 bases short, with 10 bases between. CDR3 region: CASRPEGTGELFF. CDR3 sequence (DNA): TGTGCCAGCAGGCCAGAGGGGACCGGGGAGCTGTTTTTT.

CDR3 in DNA: TGTGCCAGTAGTATGCTTTCCAATGAGCAGTTCTTC. Amino acids: CASSMLSNEQFF. The rearrangement uses TRBV19 and TRBJ2-1; D not resolved. The CDR3 is made up of 12 amino acids. Per the germline V gene, CDR1 is LNHDA and CDR2 is SQIVND (reference sequence). V lost 3 bases and J 6 bases, leaving 6 bases between the germline ends.

The rearrangement joins TRBV7-2 to TRBJ2-1; the match to TRBD2 covers 12 bases. The CDR3 consists of 20 residues. V shed 0 bases and J 2 bases; nucleotides not matched to a gene: 11. Germline assignment: CDR1 SGHTA and CDR2 FQGNSA. The CDR3 DNA reads TGTGCCAGCAGCTTAGCGGGGCTAGCGGGGGGGCCGGATGCCTACAATGAGCAGTTCTTC. Protein product: CASSLAGLAGGPDAYNEQFF. Combining the CDR3 with reference TRBV7-2 and TRBJ2-1 gives the whole variable domain GAGVSQSPSNKVTEKGKDVELRCDPISGHTALYWYRQSLGQGLEFLIYFQGNSAPDKSGLPSDRFSAERTGGSVSTLTIQRTQQEDSAVYLCASSLAGLAGGPDAYNEQFFGPGTRLTVL.

This rearrangement joins TRBV27 to TRBJ1-1; D unclear. This CDR3 comprises 11 residues. The germline gives CDR1 MNHEY, CDR2 SMNVEV (reference sequence). V shed 8 bases and J shed 11 bases, with 15 bases lying between them. CDR3: CASGFDTNAFF. The CDR3 DNA is TGTGCCAGCGGGTTTGACACCAATGCTTTCTTT.

The chain carries TRBV19 and TRBJ2-1; perhaps TRBD2 as D (6 bases). The CDR3 is 15 amino acids. V lost 2 bases and J lost 5, with 13 bases in between. Per the germline V gene, CDR1 is LNHDA and CDR2 is SQIVND (reference sequence). CDR3 nucleotides: TGTGCCAGTAGTATAATCTTGGGGGGAAACAATGAGCAGTTCTTC. Translated: CASSIILGGNNEQFF.

The chain recombines TRBV5-6 with TRBJ2-2; D call uncertain. Trimming removed 2 bases at V and 3 bases at J, with 11 bases between. The germline V gene encodes CDR1 SGHDT and CDR2 YYEEEE. CDR3 length: 15 amino acids. Here the CDR3 DNA reads TGTGCCAGCAGCTTAGGGCAGTGGGACACCGGGGAGCTGTTTTTT. This codes for CASSLGQWDTGELFF. The full variable domain, completed using reference TRBV5-6 and TRBJ2-2, is DAGVTQSPTHLIKTRGQQVTLRCSPKSGHDTVSWYQQALGQGPQFIFQYYEEEERQRGNFPDRFSGHQFPNYSSELNVNALLLGDSALYLCASSLGQWDTGELFFGEGSRLTVL.

This clone was counted once. The chain is built from TRBV5-1 and TRBJ2-7; 8 nucleotides line up with TRBD2. V lost 4 bases to trimming and J lost 2 bases; unmatched junction nucleotides: 8. The CDR3 consists of 15 residues. Germline CDR1 SGHRS, CDR2 YFSETQ. The CDR3 bases are TGCGCCAGCAGCGTCGGGCTGGGACTAGCCTACGAGCAGTACTTC. It specifies CASSVGLGLAYEQYF.

This clone appeared a single time. The chain combines TRBV19 with TRBJ1-5; D not resolved. CDR3 size: 14 residues. Germline V gene sequence: CDR1 LNHDA, CDR2 SQIVND (reference sequence). Between the trimmed V and J ends, which lost 8 bases and 2 bases, there was a span of 13 bases. Here the CDR3 reads CASARLGGNQPQHF. Here the CDR3 DNA reads TGTGCCAGTGCTAGATTGGGAGGCAATCAGCCCCAGCATTTT.

This sequence joins TRBV28 and TRBJ2-1; D uncertain. The CDR3 length is 13 residues. The V and J ends lost 5 bases and 4 bases respectively, with 9 bases between them. In germline, CDR1 is MDHEN, CDR2 SYDVKM. The CDR3 reads CASSLNSYNEQFF. DNA for the CDR3: TGTGCCAGCAGTCTGAACTCGTACAATGAGCAGTTCTTC.

V gene TRBV19 combines with J gene TRBJ1-1; D is uncertain. Germline loops: CDR1 LNHDA, CDR2 SQIVND (reference sequence). This CDR3 comprises 13 residues. V was pared by 3 bases and J by 4 bases, with 9 bases between. For the CDR3, the DNA is TGTGCCAGTAGTATGATTGCGAGCACTGAAGCTTTCTTT. It codes for CASSMIASTEAFF. The variable domain in full, completed from reference TRBV19 and TRBJ1-1, reads DGGITQSPKYLFRKEGQNVTLSCEQNLNHDAMYWYRQDPGQGLRLIYYSQIVNDFQKGDIAEGYSVSREKKESFPLTVTSAQKNPTAFYLCASSMIASTEAFFGQGTRLTVV.

The CDR3 region is CASSSDPGYYEQYF. The CDR3 DNA sequence: TGTGCCAGCAGTTCCGACCCAGGGTACTACGAGCAGTACTTC. This rearrangement joins TRBV6-6 to TRBJ2-7; tentatively, D is TRBD1 (5 bases). V was trimmed by 4 bases and J by 3 bases, leaving 13 bases between them. This CDR3 region has 14 residues. CDR1 and CDR2 from the germline V gene are MNHNY and SVGAGI (reference sequence).

For this clone: The same CDR3 is also encoded by other DNA sequences in this sample. The genes are TRBV7-9 and TRBJ1-1, with unresolved D. The CDR3 has 14 amino acids. Trimming cost V 1 base and J 1 base, with 7 bases left between them. Germline loops: CDR1 SEHNR, CDR2 FQNEAQ (reference sequence). The CDR3 sequence is CASSLGGQNTEAFF. Written as DNA, the CDR3 is TGTGCCAGCAGCTTAGGGGGTCAGAACACTGAAGCTTTCTTT.

The genes are TRBV19 and TRBJ2-7, with a possible D match to TRBD1 (6 bases). CDR1 LNHDA and CDR2 SQIVND come from the germline V gene (reference sequence). This CDR3 spans 13 amino acids. The V and J ends lost 5 bases and 5 bases respectively, with 13 bases between them. CDR3 bases: TGTGCCAGTAGTCCTGCACAGGGAAACGAGCAGTACTTC. Translation: CASSPAQGNEQYF.

V and J are TRBV7-9 and TRBJ1-5; D might be TRBD1 (5 bases). The CDR3 consists of 11 residues. Germline CDR1 SEHNR, CDR2 FQNEAQ (reference sequence). Trimming pared 1 base from V and 12 bases from J, leaving 7 bases between. The DNA of the CDR3 is TGTGCCAGCAGCTTAGAAGGGGTCCAGCATTTT. Translation gives CASSLEGVQHF. Based on the CDR3 plus reference TRBV7-9 and TRBJ1-5, the full variable domain is DTGVSQNPRHKITKRGQNVTFRCDPISEHNRLYWYRQTLGQGPEFLTYFQNEAQLEKSRLLSDRFSAERPKGSFSTLEIQRTEQGDSAMYLCASSLEGVQHFGDGTRLSIL.

The CDR3 here is CASSTRPQGPYGYTF. The CDR3 DNA reads as TGTGCCAGCAGCACCCGCCCCCAGGGGCCCTATGGCTACACCTTC. The chain has TRBV7-3 and TRBJ1-2, with D possibly being TRBD1 (6 bases). The length of the CDR3 is 15 residues. CDR1 and CDR2 from the germline V gene are SGHTA and FQGTGA. The V end was cut by 5 bases, the J end by 4 bases, with 17 bases between.

The chain carries TRBV7-2 and TRBJ2-7, with TRBD2 matching 8 bases. CDR1 is SGHTA and CDR2 is FQGNSA in the germline V gene. V was pared by 1 base and J by 4 bases, with 3 bases of the junction left unmatched. The CDR3 sequence is 14 residues long. CDR3 nucleotides: TGTGCCAGCAGCTTAGGGAAGCGGGAGTACGAGCAGTACTTC. Its translation: CASSLGKREYEQYF.

This chain connects TRBV11-2 to TRBJ2-7, with D possibly being TRBD1 (5 bases). This CDR3 region has 16 residues. The germline V gene encodes CDR1 SGHAT and CDR2 FQNNGV. The V gene lost 2 bases and the J gene lost 2 bases, with 16 bases spanning the gap. CDR3 sequence: CASSLNPGQGPYEQYF. CDR3 coding DNA: TGTGCCAGCAGCTTAAACCCGGGCCAGGGTCCCTACGAGCAGTACTTC.

The chain employs TRBV27 and TRBJ2-7; D gene unclear. Germline lookup yields CDR1 MNHEY and CDR2 SMNVEV (reference sequence). This CDR3 region has 14 residues. V was trimmed by 4 bases and J by 4 bases, leaving 14 bases between them. CDR3 sequence reads: CASSWRMENYEQYF. The CDR3 region has the DNA TGTGCCAGCAGTTGGCGGATGGAGAATTACGAGCAGTACTTC.

This sequence joins TRBV27 and TRBJ2-7; 7 bases are shared with TRBD1. Per the germline V gene, CDR1 is MNHEY and CDR2 is SMNVEV (reference sequence). After removal of 1 base from V and 2 bases from J, the junction contained 5 bases not matched to a gene. The CDR3 loop spans 15 amino acids. CDR3 in DNA: TGTGCCAGCAGTTTATGGGCGACAGGGCCCTACGAGCAGTACTTC. Translating it yields CASSLWATGPYEQYF.

J is TRBJ2-7 and V is TRBV27, with a possible D match to TRBD1 (6 bases). CDR3 length: 13 residues. The V end lost 5 bases, the J end lost 4 bases, and 12 bases lay between the germline ends. Germline V gene data show CDR1 as MNHEY and CDR2 as SMNVEV (reference sequence). The CDR3 sequence: CASSDGQGYEQYF. DNA for the CDR3: TGTGCCAGCAGTGACGGCCAGGGGTACGAGCAGTACTTC.

J is TRBJ2-1 and V is TRBV6-5; 9 nucleotides agree with TRBD2. The V gene end was trimmed by 5 bases and the J gene end by 5 bases; junction bases not matched to a gene: 7. Per the germline V gene, CDR1 is MNHEY and CDR2 is SVGAGI. This CDR3 comprises 15 residues. This CDR3 reads CASSLTSGPDNEQFF. Here the CDR3 DNA reads TGTGCCAGCAGTCTGACTAGCGGACCCGACAATGAGCAGTTCTTC.

The V gene is TRBV10-3, the J gene TRBJ2-5; the D is unclear. V shed 2 bases and J shed 1 base, with 14 bases lying between them. This CDR3 region has 16 residues. Per germline, CDR1 ENHRY and CDR2 SYGVKD. The CDR3 loop reads CAISEGKGKRQETQYF. CDR3 coding DNA: TGTGCCATCAGTGAGGGTAAGGGCAAACGCCAAGAGACCCAGTACTTC.

CDR3 sequence: CASTLGGYRDEDNEQFF. CDR3 sequence (DNA): TGTGCCAGTACCTTAGGGGGCTACCGGGACGAAGACAATGAGCAGTTCTTC. The chain employs TRBV19 and TRBJ2-1, with 7 positions matching TRBD1. The CDR3 extends over 17 amino acids. The V gene's germline CDR1 is LNHDA and CDR2 SQIVND (reference sequence). Unmatched junction bases numbered 17, after V lost 7 bases and J lost 5 bases.

The chain is built from TRBV4-2 and TRBJ2-7; D call uncertain. The V end lost 0 bases, the J end lost 0 bases, and 15 bases lay between the germline ends. The CDR3 covers 17 residues. CDR1 LGHNA and CDR2 YNFKEQ come from the germline V gene. CDR3 protein: CASSQDRRKDSSYEQYF. The CDR3 DNA reads TGTGCCAGCAGCCAAGATAGGCGGAAAGATTCCTCCTACGAGCAGTACTTC.